This T cell receptor beta chain was sequenced during a study of T cell repertoires in cytomegalovirus infection. Study in general: An indication of both CMV infection and matching HLA type came from public TCR beta signatures.

Study observations and caveats: The ex vivo response was dominated by HLA-C-restricted CMV-specific TCR beta clonotypes. Identification of carriers of CMV plus the relevant HLA was achieved through cumulative public TCR beta family frequency.

A single record per CDR3 protein comes from TCRdb applying MiXCR to the reads. Seen here are a few hundred thousand distinct CDR3 sequences, about 17% observed once, and the top ten hold about half. This clonotype was detected ten times or more. Its target is not known. CDR3 length: 15 residues. Germline V gene lookup returns CDR1 SGHVS and CDR2 FNYEAQ. The V and J ends lost 4 bases and 0 bases respectively, with 7 bases between them. This rearrangement joins TRBV7-6 to TRBJ2-6; D unresolved. The TCR comes from a human donor in good health (CMV status not recorded). Some clones in this sample may be carry-over from other donors' samples. Sample: CD8+ T cells from PBMCs. The CDR3 DNA is TGTGCCAGCAGCTCCCGATACTCTGGGGCCAACGTCCTGACTTTC. This encodes CASSSRYSGANVLTF.